This is a list of T cell receptor beta chains from one sample in a study of blood T cell repertoires in COVID-19. Assay used: immunoSEQ multiplex PCR; TCRdb lists only in-frame clones, some missing. The profile shows around 100,000 clones, about nine tenths of them singletons. Sequencing was performed on peripheral blood. The receptors were sampled from a man aged 45-65 years with active COVID-19. CDR3s include the opening cysteine and the closing phenylalanine or tryptophan. The D gene is left open where the match is weak. The size of a clone is reported for some rows only, either as once, few or many, or as a class for expanded clones.

.,TRBJ2-2,TRBD1,TRBV27,CASSVWQGEGGELFF,TGTGCCAGCAGTGTCTGGCAGGGGGAAGGCGGGGAGCTGTTTTTT
.,TRBJ2-1,TRBD2,TRBV11-2,CASSLGTSGANEQFF,TGTGCCAGCAGCTTAGGGACTAGCGGGGCCAATGAGCAGTTCTTC
.,TRBJ1-5,.,TRBV10-3,CAIARTHSNQPQHF,TGTGCCATCGCCCGGACACATAGCAATCAGCCCCAGCATTTT
.,TRBJ1-5,TRBD1,TRBV2,CASQPTGTNQPQHF,TGTGCCAGCCAACCGACAGGGACCAATCAGCCCCAGCATTTT
few,TRBJ2-1,TRBD2,TRBV19,CASSPAAGGKDEQFF,TGTGCCAGTAGCCCGGCAGCGGGAGGGAAGGATGAGCAGTTCTTC
.,TRBJ1-1,.,TRBV11-2,CASSLIAGDTEAFF,TGTGCCAGCAGCTTAATTGCAGGGGACACTGAAGCTTTCTTT
.,TRBJ2-1,TRBD1,TRBV19,CASRKQGVTYNEQFF,TGTGCCAGTCGAAAACAGGGGGTGACCTACAATGAGCAGTTCTTC
.,TRBJ2-2,.,TRBV4-2,CASSQDTVGQRLFF,TGTGCCAGCAGCCAAGACACTGTAGGACAGCGGCTGTTTTTT
once,TRBJ1-1,TRBD1,TRBV5-4,CASTGDRMNTEAFF,TGTGCCAGCACGGGGGACAGGATGAACACTGAAGCTTTCTTT
.,TRBJ1-1,.,TRBV5-4,CASSPGGRDEAFF,TGTGCCAGCAGTCCGGGGGGCAGAGATGAAGCTTTCTTT
.,TRBJ2-5,.,TRBV2,CASSEASKTQYF,TGTGCCAGCAGTGAGGCCTCAAAGACCCAGTACTTC
once,TRBJ2-1,TRBD1,TRBV3-1/TRBV3-2,CASSRRTGGVQFF,TGTGCCAGCAGCCGAAGGACAGGGGGGGTGCAGTTCTTC
.,TRBJ1-2,TRBD1,TRBV19,CASSIWGQTGPYGYTF,TGTGCCAGTAGTATCTGGGGACAGACCGGTCCCTATGGCTACACCTTC
.,TRBJ2-1,.,TRBV6-4,CASSAPTEINEQFF,TGTGCCAGCAGTGCCCCTACAGAAATAAATGAGCAGTTCTTC
.,TRBJ2-3,.,TRBV6-5,CASSYSLGGDTDTQYF,TGTGCCAGCAGTTACTCACTAGGGGGAGACACAGATACGCAGTATTTT
.,TRBJ2-2,TRBD1,TRBV3-1/TRBV3-2,CASSPFGRGLIGELFF,TGTGCCAGCAGCCCTTTTGGCAGGGGGCTTATCGGGGAGCTGTTTTTT
.,TRBJ2-5,TRBD2,TRBV5-1,CASSAGGGETQYF,TGCGCCAGCAGCGCGGGAGGGGGAGAGACCCAGTACTTC
.,TRBJ2-2,TRBD2,TRBV19,CASRGTSGSSTGELFF,TGTGCCAGTAGAGGGACTAGCGGGAGTAGTACCGGGGAGCTGTTTTTT